The 6 T cell receptor beta chains below were found in one sample sequenced in a study of T-cell memory formation after mild COVID-19 (dated by TCRdb to the early 2020s). The library relied on 5' RACE. The run used an Illumina NovaSeq 6000. TCRdb cleaned the public reads at Q25 with fastp, built clones with MiXCR and kept in-frame beta chains. Rows are unified per CDR3 protein, each entry keeping the most common DNA and genes. A total of about 130,000 distinct CDR3 sequences appear in this sample, almost 25% of them only once. The leading ten clones occupy 24% of the sample. Sequencing was performed on PBMCs or a T cell subset sorted from them (not recorded which). These receptors were collected from an adult woman who had mild COVID-19 (a few samples of this study predate the infection). The sample titles of this study are shuffled in the database, so cell type and time point are left out; the donor was told from shared clones.

CDR3 in DNA: TGTGCCAGCAGTTTAGGGACAGGGGGAGGTAGCACTGAAGCTTTCTTT. Encoded protein: CASSLGTGGGSTEAFF. The rearrangement uses TRBV12-3 or TRBV12-4 and TRBJ1-1; 10 nucleotides agree with TRBD1. The V and J ends lost 1 base and 4 bases, in that order; junction bases with no gene match: 6. The CDR3 is 16 amino acids.

This clonotype was seen a few times. V is TRBV4-1 and J is TRBJ2-7; D perhaps matches TRBD1 (6 bases). This CDR3 spans 12 amino acids. Trimming pared 6 bases from V and 5 bases from J, leaving 11 bases between. Germline CDR1 reads MGHRA; CDR2 reads YSYEKL. The CDR3, as DNA: TGCGCCAGCAGTCGGACAGTCGACGAGCAGTACTTC. Its translation: CASSRTVDEQYF.

J is TRBJ2-1 and V is TRBV12-3 or TRBV12-4; no clear D. The CDR3 has 11 amino acids. V shed 6 bases and J shed 8 bases, with 8 bases lying between them. The CDR3 region has the DNA TGTGCCAGCAGCCGTGATCATGAGCAGTTCTTC. This encodes CASSRDHEQFF.

The genes are TRBV5-4 and TRBJ1-5; D gene ambiguous. The CDR3 is 17 amino acids. V lost 4 bases to trimming and J lost 5 bases, with 22 bases between them. Germline loops: CDR1 SGHNT, CDR2 YYREEE (reference sequence). The CDR3 DNA follows: TGTGCCAGCAGCCCACCTCTCCGGGCAAGATCGGATCAGCCCCAGCATTTT. Translation gives CASSPPLRARSDQPQHF.

The chain uses TRBV9 and TRBJ2-2; tentative D call: TRBD1 (5 bases). The CDR3 is 11 residues long. Germline CDR1 and CDR2: SGDLS and YYNGEE. V was clipped by 4 bases and J by 9 bases, with 7 bases between them. CDR3 sequence: CASSLDRELFF. The CDR3 DNA is TGTGCCAGCAGCTTGGACAGGGAGCTGTTTTTT.

A few counts support this clonotype. This rearrangement joins TRBV9 to TRBJ1-5; the D is unclear. The germline gives CDR1 SGDLS, CDR2 YYNGEE. The V end was cut by 4 bases, the J end by 2 bases, with 10 bases between. The CDR3 runs to 14 residues. The CDR3 loop reads CASSKGIGNQPQHF. For the CDR3, the DNA is TGTGCCAGCAGCAAAGGAATCGGCAATCAGCCCCAGCATTTT. Supplemented by reference TRBV9 and TRBJ1-5, the full variable domain reads DSGVTQTPKHLITATGQRVTLRCSPRSGDLSVYWYQQSLDQGLQFLIQYYNGEERAKGNILERFSAQQFPDLHSELNLSSLELGDSALYFCASSKGIGNQPQHFGDGTRLSIL.